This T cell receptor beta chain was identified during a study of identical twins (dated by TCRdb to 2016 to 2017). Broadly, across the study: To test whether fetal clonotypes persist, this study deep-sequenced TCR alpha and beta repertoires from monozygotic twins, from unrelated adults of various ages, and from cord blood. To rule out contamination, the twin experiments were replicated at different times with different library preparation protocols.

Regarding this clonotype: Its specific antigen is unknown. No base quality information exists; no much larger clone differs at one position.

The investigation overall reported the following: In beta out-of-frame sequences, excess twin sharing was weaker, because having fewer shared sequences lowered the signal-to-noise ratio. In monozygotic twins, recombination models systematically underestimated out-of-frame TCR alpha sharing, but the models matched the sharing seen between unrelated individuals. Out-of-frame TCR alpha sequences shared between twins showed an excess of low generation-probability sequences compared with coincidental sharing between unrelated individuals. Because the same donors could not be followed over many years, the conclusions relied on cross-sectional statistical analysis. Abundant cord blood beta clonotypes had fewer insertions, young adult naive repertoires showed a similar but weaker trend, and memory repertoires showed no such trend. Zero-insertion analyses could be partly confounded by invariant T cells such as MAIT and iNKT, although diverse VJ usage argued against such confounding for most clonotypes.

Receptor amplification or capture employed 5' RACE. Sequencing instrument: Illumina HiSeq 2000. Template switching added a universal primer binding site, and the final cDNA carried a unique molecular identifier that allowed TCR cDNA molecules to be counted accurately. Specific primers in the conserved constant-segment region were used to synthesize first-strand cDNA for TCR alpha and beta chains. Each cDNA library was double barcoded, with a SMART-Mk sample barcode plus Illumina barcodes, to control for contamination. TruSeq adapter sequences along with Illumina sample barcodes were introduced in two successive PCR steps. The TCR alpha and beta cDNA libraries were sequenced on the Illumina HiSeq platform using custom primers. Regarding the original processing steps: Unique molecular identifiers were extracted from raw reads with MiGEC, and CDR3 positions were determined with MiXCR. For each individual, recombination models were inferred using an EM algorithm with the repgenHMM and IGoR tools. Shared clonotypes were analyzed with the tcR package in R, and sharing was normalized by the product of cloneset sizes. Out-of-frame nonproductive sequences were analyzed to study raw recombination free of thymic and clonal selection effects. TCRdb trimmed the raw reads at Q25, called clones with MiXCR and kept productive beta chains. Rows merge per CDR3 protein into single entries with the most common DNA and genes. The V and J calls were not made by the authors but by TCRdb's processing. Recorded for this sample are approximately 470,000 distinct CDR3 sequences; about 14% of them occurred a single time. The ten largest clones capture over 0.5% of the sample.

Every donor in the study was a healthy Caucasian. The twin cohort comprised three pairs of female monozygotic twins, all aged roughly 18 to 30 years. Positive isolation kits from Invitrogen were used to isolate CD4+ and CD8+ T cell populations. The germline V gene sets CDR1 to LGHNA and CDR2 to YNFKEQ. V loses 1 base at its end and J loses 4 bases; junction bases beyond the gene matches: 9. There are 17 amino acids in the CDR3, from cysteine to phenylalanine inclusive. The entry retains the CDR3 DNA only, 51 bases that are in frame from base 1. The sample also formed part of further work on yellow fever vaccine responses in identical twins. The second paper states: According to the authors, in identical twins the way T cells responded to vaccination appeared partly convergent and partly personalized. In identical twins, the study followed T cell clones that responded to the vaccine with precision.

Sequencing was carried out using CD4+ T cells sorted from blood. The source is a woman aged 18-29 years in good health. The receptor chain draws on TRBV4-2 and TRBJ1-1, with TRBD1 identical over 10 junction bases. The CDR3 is CASSQVQGQGYGTEAFF. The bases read TGTGCCAGCAGCCAAGTACAGGGACAGGGGTATGGCACTGAAGCTTTCTTT.